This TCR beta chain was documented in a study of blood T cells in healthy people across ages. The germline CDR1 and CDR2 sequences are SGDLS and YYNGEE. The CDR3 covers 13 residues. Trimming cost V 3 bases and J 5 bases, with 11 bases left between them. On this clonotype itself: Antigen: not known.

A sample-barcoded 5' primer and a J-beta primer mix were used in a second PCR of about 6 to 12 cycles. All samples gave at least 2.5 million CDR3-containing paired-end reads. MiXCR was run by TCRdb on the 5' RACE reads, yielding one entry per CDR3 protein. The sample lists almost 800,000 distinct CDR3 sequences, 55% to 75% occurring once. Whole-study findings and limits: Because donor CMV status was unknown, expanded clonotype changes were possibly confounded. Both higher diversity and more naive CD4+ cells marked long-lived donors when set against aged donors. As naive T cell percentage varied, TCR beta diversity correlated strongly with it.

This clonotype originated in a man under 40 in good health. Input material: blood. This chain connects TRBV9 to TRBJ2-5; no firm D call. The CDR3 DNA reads TGTGCCAGCAGCGCGTACAGAGAGGAGACCCAGTACTTC. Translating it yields CASSAYREETQYF.